The present T cell receptor (beta chain) was sequenced within a study of blood T cell repertoires in COVID-19. Study information: PBMCs, B-cell-depleted T cells, or T cells were the source of the cDNA or gDNA that made up the material.

In the original workflow: Amplification of reference gene primers was used by the study to estimate nucleated cell counts. Data came from immunoSEQ multiplex PCR; TCRdb stores just in-frame clones and leaves some out. V, J and clone size were drawn from that table, and D and trimming were deduced from the DNA. Found here are about 100,000 clones, 85% of them singletons; the top ten hold around 15%. CDR3 length: 16 amino acids. The J segment lost 2 bases and the V segment lost 1 base, leaving 4 bases of the junction unmatched. Germline-derived CDR1 and CDR2 are LGHNT and FRNRAP. The sequenced sample consisted of peripheral blood. The chain is built from TRBV12-5 and TRBJ2-3; 9 positions agree with TRBD2. The clonotype comes from a middle-aged man with active or convalescent COVID-19. CDR3 coding DNA: TGTGCTAGTGGTTTGGCCAGCGGGAGGTCCACAGATACGCAGTATTTT. Protein product: CASGLASGRSTDTQYF.